This T cell receptor (beta chain) was profiled in a study of T cells in tuberculosis (dated by TCRdb to the late 2010s). For the wider study: To characterize T cells specific for the mycobacterial lipid antigen glucose monomycolate (GMM), the study used CD1B tetramers together with high-throughput TCR immunosequencing. A South African clinical cohort compared IGRA-negative adolescents, IGRA-positive adolescents with latent tuberculosis and adults with active tuberculosis, 10 to 11 per group. PBMC from patients with active tuberculosis were archived either before the start of standard anti-tuberculosis treatment or within 7 days of starting that treatment. Findings and caveats that apply to the study as a whole: Smaller mean NN-distances to GMM-specific TCRs were observed in active tuberculosis TCR-alpha repertoires than in IGRA-negative controls, suggesting clonal expansion of GMM-specific TCRs. Shorter CDR3-alpha lengths in active tuberculosis patients partly drove the smaller NN-distances, and the TCR-beta difference was not statistically significant. A classifier using the diverse GMM-specific repertoire reached about 90% accuracy (AUROC 0.8 to 0.95), compared with approximately 70% accuracy using GEM motif frequencies. Clinical samples were selected based on the availability of cryopreserved specimens, with adults included as active tuberculosis cases and adolescents included as controls.

Concerning this clone itself: Its antigen remains undetermined. No clone much larger than this one lies a single base away; base qualities are absent.

TCR libraries were generated with the immunoSEQ multiplex PCR assay, using TCR-beta and/or TCR-alpha/delta assays for each sample. Amplified TCR libraries were sequenced on the Illumina high-throughput platform. As for the original processing: Clustering and dimensionality reduction were performed using pairwise TCRdist distances among GMM-specific receptors from ex vivo sorted or in vitro expanded T cells. The score assigned to each clinical repertoire was mean NN-distance, meaning the average TCRdist to the nearest 10% of tetramer-positive reference sequences. GEM TCR motif frequency was computed as the fraction of unique TCRs matching known GEM sequences by V/J usage and CDR3 length. Linear discriminant analysis with leave-one-out cross-validation, implemented in scikit-learn, was used to classify active tuberculosis. Held by TCRdb, this immuneACCESS table contains in-frame sequences only and omits some clones. Under half of the omission traces to an unresolved V gene where checked; the cause of the rest is unknown. V and J calls and clone size follow that table, whereas D and trimming were derived from the DNA. This sample is represented by about 34,000 clones; 85% to 95% of them were singletons. Of the sample, approximately 2.4% is held by the ten largest clones.

CDR1 and CDR2, looked up from the germline V gene, are MGHRA and YSYEKL. Trimming costs V 0 bases and J 6 bases, and their ends lie 17 bases apart. The CDR3 runs 16 amino acids, cysteine and phenylalanine included. CDR3 DNA only is kept here, 48 bases in frame from base 1. In light of the paper, this sample's time point label describes: new active TB diagnosis, blood taken before or within 7 days of starting treatment. The patients with active tuberculosis were newly diagnosed, HIV-seronegative South African adults aged 18 years or older. Confirmation of active tuberculosis came from positive sputum smear microscopy and/or a positive M. tuberculosis culture. Immunosequencing of unsorted cryopreserved PBMC covered, on average, approximately 100,000 T cells per clinical donor.

The source of this sequence is an adult with tuberculosis. The chain was built from TRBV4-1 and TRBJ1-1; a tentative D call is TRBD1 (6 bases match). The sequences come from PBMCs, collected at tuberculosis diagnosis. The CDR3 region reads CASSQDAGQRGPEAFF. In nucleotides, the sequence is TGCGCCAGCAGCCAAGATGCAGGACAGAGGGGCCCTGAAGCTTTCTTT.